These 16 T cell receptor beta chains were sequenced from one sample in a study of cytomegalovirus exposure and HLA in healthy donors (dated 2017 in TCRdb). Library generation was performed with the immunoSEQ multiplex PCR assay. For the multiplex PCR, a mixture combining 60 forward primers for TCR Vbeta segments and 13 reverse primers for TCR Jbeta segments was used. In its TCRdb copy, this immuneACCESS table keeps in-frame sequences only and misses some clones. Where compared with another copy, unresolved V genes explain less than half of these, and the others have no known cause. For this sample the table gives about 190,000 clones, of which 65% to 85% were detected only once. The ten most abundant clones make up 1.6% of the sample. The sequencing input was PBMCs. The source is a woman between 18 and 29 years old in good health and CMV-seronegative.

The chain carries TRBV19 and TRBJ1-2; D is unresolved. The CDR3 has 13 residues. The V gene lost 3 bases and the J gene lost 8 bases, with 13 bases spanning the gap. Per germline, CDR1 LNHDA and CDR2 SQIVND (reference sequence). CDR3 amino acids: CASSIIAASGYTF. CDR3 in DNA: TGTGCCAGTAGTATTATAGCTGCGAGCGGCTACACCTTC.

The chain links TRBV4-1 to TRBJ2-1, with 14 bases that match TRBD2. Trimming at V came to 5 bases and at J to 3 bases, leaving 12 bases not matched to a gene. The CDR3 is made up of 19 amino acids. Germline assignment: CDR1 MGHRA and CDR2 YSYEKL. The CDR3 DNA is TGCGCCAGCAGCGATAGCCCGGGACTAGCGGGGGCGGGCTACAATGAGCAGTTCTTC. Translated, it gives CASSDSPGLAGAGYNEQFF.

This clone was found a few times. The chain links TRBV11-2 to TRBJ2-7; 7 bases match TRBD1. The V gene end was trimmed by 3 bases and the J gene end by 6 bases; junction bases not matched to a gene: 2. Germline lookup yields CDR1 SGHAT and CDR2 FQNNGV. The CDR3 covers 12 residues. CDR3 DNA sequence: TGTGCCAGCAGCTTTGACAGGGCCGAGCAGTACTTC. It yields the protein CASSFDRAEQYF.

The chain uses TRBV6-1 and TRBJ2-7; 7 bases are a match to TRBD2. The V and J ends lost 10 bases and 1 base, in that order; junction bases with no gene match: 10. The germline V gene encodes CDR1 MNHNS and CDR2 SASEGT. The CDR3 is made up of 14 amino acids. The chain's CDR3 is CATLGPSGSYEQYF. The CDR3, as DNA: TGTGCCACCTTGGGGCCTAGCGGATCCTACGAGCAGTACTTC.

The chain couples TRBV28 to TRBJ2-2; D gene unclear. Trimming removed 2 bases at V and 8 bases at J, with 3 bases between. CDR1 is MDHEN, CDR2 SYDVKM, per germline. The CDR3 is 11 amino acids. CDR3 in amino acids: CASSLVGELFF. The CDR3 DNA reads TGTGCCAGCAGTTTAGTAGGGGAGCTGTTTTTT.

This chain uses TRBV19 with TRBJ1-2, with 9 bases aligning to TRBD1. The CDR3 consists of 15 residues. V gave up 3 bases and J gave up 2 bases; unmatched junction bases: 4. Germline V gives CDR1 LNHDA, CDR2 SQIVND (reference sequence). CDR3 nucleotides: TGTGCCAGTAGTATTGCCGGGACAGGGAACTATGGCTACACCTTC. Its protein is CASSIAGTGNYGYTF. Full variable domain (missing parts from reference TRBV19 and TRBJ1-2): DGGITQSPKYLFRKEGQNVTLSCEQNLNHDAMYWYRQDPGQGLRLIYYSQIVNDFQKGDIAEGYSVSREKKESFPLTVTSAQKNPTAFYLCASSIAGTGNYGYTFGSGTRLTVV.

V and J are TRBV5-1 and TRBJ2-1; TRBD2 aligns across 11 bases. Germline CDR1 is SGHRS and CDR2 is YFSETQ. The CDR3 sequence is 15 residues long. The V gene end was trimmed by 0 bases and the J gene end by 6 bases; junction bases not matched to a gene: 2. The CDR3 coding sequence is TGCGCCAGCAGCTTGGAACTAGCGGGGGTCAATGAGCAGTTCTTC. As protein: CASSLELAGVNEQFF.

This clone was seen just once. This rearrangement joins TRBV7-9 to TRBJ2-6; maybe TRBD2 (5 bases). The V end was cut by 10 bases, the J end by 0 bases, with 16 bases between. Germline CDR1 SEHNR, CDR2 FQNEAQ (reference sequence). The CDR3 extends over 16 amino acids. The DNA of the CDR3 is TGTGCCACCCCACTAGGGTTCAGCTCTGGGGCCAACGTCCTGACTTTC. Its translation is CATPLGFSSGANVLTF.

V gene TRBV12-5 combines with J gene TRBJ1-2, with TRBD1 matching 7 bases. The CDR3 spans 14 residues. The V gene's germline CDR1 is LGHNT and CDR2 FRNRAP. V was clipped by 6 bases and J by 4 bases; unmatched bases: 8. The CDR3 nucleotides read TGTGCTAGTGGCCGCTCGGGACAGCGCTATGGCTACACCTTC. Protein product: CASGRSGQRYGYTF.

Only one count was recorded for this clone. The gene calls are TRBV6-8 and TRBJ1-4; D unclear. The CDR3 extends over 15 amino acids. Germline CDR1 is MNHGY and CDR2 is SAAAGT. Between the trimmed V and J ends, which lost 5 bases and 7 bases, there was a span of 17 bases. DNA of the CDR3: TGTGCCAGCAGTCCCCTCGGGAGGGATGGTGAAAAACTGTTTTTT. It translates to CASSPLGRDGEKLFF.

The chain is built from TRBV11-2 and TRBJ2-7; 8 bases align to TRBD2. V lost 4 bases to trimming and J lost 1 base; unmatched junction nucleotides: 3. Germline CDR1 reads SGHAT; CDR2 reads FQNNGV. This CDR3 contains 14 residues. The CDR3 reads CASSSTGGSYEQYF. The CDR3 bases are TGTGCCAGCAGCTCGACGGGGGGGTCCTACGAGCAGTACTTC.

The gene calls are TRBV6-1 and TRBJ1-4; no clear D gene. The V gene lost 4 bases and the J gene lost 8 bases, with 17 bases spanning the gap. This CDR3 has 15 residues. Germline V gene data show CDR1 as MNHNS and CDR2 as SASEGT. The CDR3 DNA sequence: TGTGCCAGCAGTGTACAATGGGCCGAGAACGAAAAACTGTTTTTT. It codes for CASSVQWAENEKLFF.

The CDR3 protein is CASSGTSGTYNEQFF. CDR3 DNA sequence: TGTGCCAGCAGCGGAACTAGCGGGACTTACAATGAGCAGTTCTTC. The chain links TRBV7-2 to TRBJ2-1; TRBD2 matches 10 bases. CDR3 length equals 15 residues. V dropped 5 bases and J dropped 4; count of bases not matched to a gene: 5. Germline CDR1 and CDR2: SGHTA and FQGNSA.

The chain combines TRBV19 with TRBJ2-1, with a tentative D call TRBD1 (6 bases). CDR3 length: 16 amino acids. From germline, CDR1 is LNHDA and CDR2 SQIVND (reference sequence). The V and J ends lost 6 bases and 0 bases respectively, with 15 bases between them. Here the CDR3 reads CASSGRGLSSYNEQFF. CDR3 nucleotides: TGTGCCAGTAGCGGTAGGGGGTTGAGCTCCTACAATGAGCAGTTCTTC.

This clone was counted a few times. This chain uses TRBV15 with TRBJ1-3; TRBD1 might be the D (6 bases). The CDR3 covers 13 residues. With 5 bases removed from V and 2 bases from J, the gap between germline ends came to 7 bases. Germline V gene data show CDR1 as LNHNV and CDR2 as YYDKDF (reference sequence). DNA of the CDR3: TGTGCCACCAGCGACAGGCCTGGAAACACCATATATTTT. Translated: CATSDRPGNTIYF.

The CDR3: CASSTPGQVTEAFF. As DNA, the CDR3 is TGTGCCAGCAGTACACCGGGACAGGTCACTGAAGCTTTCTTT. V usage is TRBV27 and J usage is TRBJ1-1, with 8 bases fitting TRBD1. The CDR3 extends over 14 amino acids. Unmatched junction bases numbered 6, after V lost 5 bases and J lost 4 bases. The V gene's germline CDR1 is MNHEY and CDR2 SMNVEV (reference sequence).